A single sample gave rise to the 30 T cell receptor beta chains below, sequenced in a study of T cell repertoires in cytomegalovirus infection. MiXCR, run by TCRdb on the reads, gives a single entry per CDR3 protein. The repertoire consists of 400,000 or so distinct CDR3 sequences, with roughly 30% occurring once and the leading ten covering approximately 14%. Sequencing used PBMCs. These receptors came from a human donor in good health (CMV status not recorded). Some clones in this sample may be carry-over from other donors' samples.

The V gene is TRBV7-6, the J gene TRBJ2-7; D is unresolved. V shed 4 bases and J shed 2 bases, with 12 bases lying between them. Germline V gene sequence: CDR1 SGHVS, CDR2 FNYEAQ. There are 14 residues in the CDR3. CDR3 sequence (DNA): TGTGCCAGCAGCTACCCGACACTGCCCTACGAGCAGTACTTC. Encoded protein: CASSYPTLPYEQYF.

This clonotype was detected only a few times. The genes are TRBV7-2 and TRBJ1-4, with a tentative D call TRBD1 (6 bases). The germline V and J ends were trimmed by 0 bases and 3 bases, with 11 bases remaining between them. The V gene's germline CDR1 is SGHTA and CDR2 FQGNSA. The CDR3 covers 16 residues. The DNA of the CDR3 is TGTGCCAGCAGCTTAGCCGCGGGGGCGTCTAATGAAAAACTGTTTTTT. Protein sequence: CASSLAAGASNEKLFF.

A note on this clonotype: A read error may account for a junction end that differs from germline. This chain joins TRBV7-8 and TRBJ2-1, with D tentatively TRBD2 (5 bases). Germline V gene data show CDR1 as SGHVS and CDR2 as FQNEAQ. The CDR3 length is 16 residues. CDR3 DNA: TGTGCCAGCATCTTAGCGATCGCTGGGGTATACAATGAGCAGTTCTTC. Its translation: CASILAIAGVYNEQFF.

The chain has TRBV9 and TRBJ1-1; perhaps TRBD1 as D (5 bases). CDR1 is SGDLS and CDR2 is YYNGEE in the germline V gene. Trimming removed 3 bases from V and 6 bases from J, with 24 bases in between. This CDR3 is built from 17 residues. In DNA, the CDR3 is TGTGCCAGCAGCGCCCATTCAAGGACAACTCGGAGCGCTGAAGCTTTCTTT. Protein: CASSAHSRTTRSAEAFF.

The V and J genes are TRBV19 and TRBJ2-2; 13 bases agree with TRBD2. V lost 4 bases, J lost 1 base, and 3 bases stayed unmatched. The CDR3 totals 17 residues. Germline loops: CDR1 LNHDA, CDR2 SQIVND (reference sequence). The CDR3 nucleotides read TGTGCCAGTAGTACCCGGACTAGCGGGGGGAACACCGGGGAGCTGTTTTTT. It encodes CASSTRTSGGNTGELFF.

At least ten counts were recorded for this clonotype. This chain connects TRBV7-8 to TRBJ2-7; D may be TRBD2 (7 bases). Per germline, CDR1 SGHVS and CDR2 FQNEAQ. Trimming cost V 5 bases and J 0 bases, with 29 bases left between them. CDR3 length equals 20 residues. The CDR3 protein is CASSKLGTGTQGGDSYEQYF. CDR3 nucleotide sequence: TGTGCCAGCAGCAAGCTGGGTACCGGGACCCAAGGGGGGGACTCCTACGAGCAGTACTTC.

This chain joins TRBV19 and TRBJ2-1; either TRBD1 or TRBD2 may fit D (5 bases each). The V gene's germline CDR1 is LNHDA and CDR2 SQIVND (reference sequence). The CDR3 spans 16 residues. V was trimmed by 7 bases and J by 10 bases, leaving 26 bases between them. The CDR3 sequence is CASNSPRDRIGKEQFF. The CDR3 DNA follows: TGTGCCAGTAACTCACCCCGGGACCGAATAGGCAAGGAGCAGTTCTTC.

The sample holds a few counts of this clonotype. The chain links TRBV6-6 to TRBJ2-1; TRBD2 aligns across 7 bases. This CDR3 has 15 residues. Germline assignment: CDR1 MNHNY and CDR2 SVGAGI (reference sequence). V lost 4 bases to trimming and J lost 4 bases; unmatched junction nucleotides: 7. Written as DNA, the CDR3 is TGTGCCAGCAGTTGGGGAACGGGGGGATACAATGAGCAGTTCTTC. It translates to CASSWGTGGYNEQFF.

The V and J genes are TRBV20-1 and TRBJ1-1; D gene ambiguous. The CDR3 contains 14 residues. CDR1 and CDR2 from the germline V gene are DFQATT and SNEGSKA (reference sequence). Trimming pared 0 bases from V and 6 bases from J, leaving 14 bases between. DNA of the CDR3: TGCAGTGCTAGAGACTTTGTAGAAAGCGCTGAAGCTTTCTTT. It codes for CSARDFVESAEAFF.

The table lists this clonotype with a few counts. Since no conserved phenylalanine or tryptophan closes the CDR3, a read error is the likely cause. The V and J genes are TRBV4-2 and TRBJ1-1, with a tentative D call TRBD1 (5 bases). This CDR3 is 15 amino acids long. CDR1 LGHNA and CDR2 YNFKEQ come from the germline V gene. Trimming cost V 0 bases and J 3 bases, with 11 bases left between them. CDR3 DNA: TGTGCCAGCAGCCAAGACTGGGGGTCCGACACTGAAGCTTTCTTG. It specifies CASSQDWGSDTEAFL.

This clonotype was counted only a few times. The chain links TRBV12-3 or TRBV12-4 to TRBJ1-1; 8 nucleotides match TRBD1. This CDR3 comprises 11 residues. The junction had 5 bases not matched to a gene; V was cut back by 6 bases and J by 11 bases. This CDR3 reads CASRKDRAAFF. CDR3 DNA: TGTGCCAGCAGAAAGGACAGGGCGGCTTTCTTT.

This clonotype was recorded many times. This chain links TRBV2 with TRBJ1-1; 7 bases are shared with TRBD1. In germline, CDR1 is SNHLY, CDR2 FYNNEI. With 6 bases clipped from V and 7 bases from J, the junction kept 2 bases outside the gene matches. The CDR3 has 11 residues. The CDR3 loop is CASRGTVEAFF. The CDR3 nucleotides are TGTGCCAGCAGGGGGACAGTTGAAGCTTTCTTT.

This clonotype has ten or more counts. The chain carries TRBV25-1 and TRBJ1-6; no clear D gene. With 5 bases removed from V and 6 bases from J, the gap between germline ends came to 23 bases. CDR1 is MGHDK, CDR2 SYGVNS, per germline. The CDR3 loop spans 18 amino acids. CDR3 in amino acids: CASSPGRLSDLCNSPLHF. The CDR3 nucleotides read TGTGCCAGCAGTCCCGGGAGGCTTTCAGACCTCTGTAATTCACCCCTCCACTTT.

The chain employs TRBV19 and TRBJ1-6; D is possibly TRBD1 (5 bases). This CDR3 is built from 14 residues. Trimming shortened V by 7 bases and J by 6 bases, and 13 bases separated the two germline ends. CDR1 is LNHDA and CDR2 is SQIVND in the germline V gene (reference sequence). This chain's CDR3 is CASTLPGRNSPLHF. The DNA for the CDR3 is TGTGCCAGTACCCTACCGGGACGTAATTCACCCCTCCACTTT.

The V and J genes are TRBV6-2 or TRBV6-3 and TRBJ2-2; 10 bases are shared with TRBD2. CDR3 size: 15 residues. The germline V gene has CDR1 MNHEY and CDR2 SVGEGT. V lost 6 bases and J lost 4; bases outside the gene matches: 5. This CDR3 is CASSPSGGPTGELFF. In DNA, the CDR3 is TGTGCCAGCAGCCCTAGCGGGGGCCCCACCGGGGAGCTGTTTTTT.

In this sample, this clonotype turned up many times. The DNA of the CDR3 is TGTGCCAGCAGCCTCCGACAGGGCGTTGGTTCACCCCTCCACTTT. It specifies CASSLRQGVGSPLHF. This chain joins TRBV7-8 and TRBJ1-6; 7 bases agree with TRBD1. The CDR3 has 15 residues. J lost 9 bases, V lost 5 bases, and 10 bases had no gene match. Germline V gene sequence: CDR1 SGHVS, CDR2 FQNEAQ.

This clonotype was seen repeatedly, ten times or more. The CDR3 nucleotides are TGTGCCAGCAGCTCCGAGGCTCGGAACAATTCACCCCTCCACTTT. This encodes CASSSEARNNSPLHF. V and J are TRBV7-2 and TRBJ1-6; no firm D call. The CDR3 extends over 15 amino acids. V lost 4 bases to trimming and J lost 7 bases, with 14 bases between them. Germline CDR1 is SGHTA and CDR2 is FQGNSA.

The sample holds a few counts of this clonotype. The chain uses TRBV29-1 and TRBJ1-1, with 11 bases matching TRBD1. V shed 4 bases and J 4 bases; nucleotides not matched to a gene: 2. There are 13 residues in the CDR3. Per germline, CDR1 SQVTM and CDR2 ANQGSEA. CDR3 residues: CSVGGTGGTEAFF. The CDR3 DNA reads as TGCAGCGTTGGCGGGACAGGGGGCACTGAAGCTTTCTTT.

This clonotype was observed at least ten times. The rearrangement links TRBV6-2 or TRBV6-3 to TRBJ1-6, with TRBD1 matching over 9 bases. Germline lookup yields CDR1 MNHEY and CDR2 SVGEGT. The CDR3 consists of 15 residues. J was trimmed by 10 bases and V by 6 bases; bases with no gene match: 10. CDR3 bases: TGTGCCAGCAGCTACACCGGGACAGGGCAGTCACCCCTCCACTTT. This codes for CASSYTGTGQSPLHF.

V is TRBV20-1 and J is TRBJ2-7, with TRBD2 matching over 9 bases. The V gene's germline CDR1 is DFQATT and CDR2 SNEGSKA (reference sequence). The CDR3 runs to 15 residues. Trimming removed 3 bases from V and 3 bases from J; junction bases left unmatched: 9. The CDR3 coding sequence is TGCAGTGCTAGCCTCCTGAGGCGGGGGGGCTACGAGCAGTACTTC. It yields the protein CSASLLRRGGYEQYF.

This clonotype was seen at least ten times. This chain links TRBV4-3 with TRBJ2-1, with D hard to call. Trimming left V 1 base short and J 12 bases short, with 13 bases between. CDR1 is LGHNA, CDR2 YSLEER, per germline. The CDR3 loop spans 13 amino acids. Here the CDR3 reads CASSQVISSVQFF. The CDR3 bases are TGCGCCAGCAGCCAAGTCATCAGCAGTGTGCAGTTCTTC.

The gene calls are TRBV27 and TRBJ2-7; TRBD2 matches at 12 bases. CDR1 and CDR2 from the germline V gene are MNHEY and SMNVEV (reference sequence). V lost 7 bases and J lost 0; bases outside the gene matches: 1. The CDR3 length is 14 residues. The CDR3 DNA sequence: TGTGCCAGCATACTAGCGGGGGGCTCCTACGAGCAGTACTTC. Its protein product is CASILAGGSYEQYF.

This clonotype appeared a single time. CDR3 sequence reads: CASRGTGGYGYTF. The CDR3 coding sequence is TGTGCCAGCCGAGGGACAGGGGGCTATGGCTACACCTTC. V usage is TRBV6-5 and J usage is TRBJ1-2; 11 bases line up with TRBD1. V dropped 8 bases and J dropped 4; count of bases not matched to a gene: 3. The CDR3 has 13 residues. Germline lookup yields CDR1 MNHEY and CDR2 SVGAGI.

At least ten counts were recorded for this clonotype. J is TRBJ2-3 and V is TRBV7-2, with 12 bases aligning to TRBD2. CDR3 size: 17 residues. Germline V CDR1 and CDR2: SGHTA, FQGNSA. V shed 3 bases and J 6 bases; nucleotides not matched to a gene: 10. CDR3: CASSFGRLAGELDTQYF. CDR3 nucleotide sequence: TGTGCCAGCAGCTTCGGCCGACTAGCGGGGGAGCTGGATACGCAGTATTTT.

V and J are TRBV20-1 and TRBJ2-2, with a tentative D call TRBD1 (6 bases). V gave up 6 bases and J gave up 1 base, with 15 bases separating them. CDR3 length: 15 amino acids. From germline, CDR1 is DFQATT and CDR2 SNEGSKA (reference sequence). The CDR3 region has the DNA TGCAGTGCCCAACGGGACACGAAGAACACCGGGGAGCTGTTTTTT. It codes for CSAQRDTKNTGELFF.

The chain couples TRBV5-4 to TRBJ2-4; D perhaps matches TRBD2 (7 bases). CDR1 is SGHNT, CDR2 YYREEE, per germline (reference sequence). The CDR3 has 18 residues. V lost 3 bases to trimming and J lost 3 bases, with 22 bases between them. This chain's CDR3 is CASSSRGGTTTNKNIQYF. DNA of the CDR3: TGTGCCAGCAGCTCCCGAGGGGGGACTACAACTAACAAAAACATTCAGTACTTC.

This clonotype occurred a few times. This rearrangement joins TRBV7-8 to TRBJ2-7; a weak D match, TRBD1 (6 bases). The germline CDR1 and CDR2 sequences are SGHVS and FQNEAQ. With 6 bases removed from V and 7 bases from J, the gap between germline ends came to 10 bases. The CDR3 extends over 11 amino acids. The CDR3 is CASSLRGEQYF. Here the CDR3 DNA reads TGTGCCAGCAGTCTCAGGGGTGAGCAGTACTTC. The variable domain in full, completed from reference TRBV7-8 and TRBJ2-7, reads GAGVSQSPRYKVAKRGQDVALRCDPISGHVSLFWYQQALGQGPEFLTYFQNEAQLDKSGLPSDRFFAERPEGSVSTLKIQRTQQEDSAVYLCASSLRGEQYFGPGTRLTVT.

V gene TRBV6-8 combines with J gene TRBJ2-2; tentatively, D is TRBD2 (6 bases). The CDR3 contains 16 residues. Germline CDR1 reads MNHGY; CDR2 reads SAAAGT. The V end was cut by 2 bases, the J end by 3 bases, with 13 bases between. In DNA form, the CDR3 reads TGTGCCAGCAGTTACCTGGGGGGAATGGACACCGGGGAGCTGTTTTTT. Amino acid sequence: CASSYLGGMDTGELFF.

Concerning this clonotype: The junction does not match germline at one end; this may be a read error. This chain uses TRBV24-1 with TRBJ1-5; D might be TRBD1 (6 bases). In germline, CDR1 is KGHDR, CDR2 SFDVKD. There are 18 residues in the CDR3. The DNA of the CDR3 is TGTGTCACCAGTGAGGCACCACAGGGACCCGGGGGCAATCAGCCCCAGCATTTT. Amino acids: CVTSEAPQGPGGNQPQHF.

This clonotype was found many times. This sequence joins TRBV7-2 and TRBJ1-1; a weak D match, TRBD1 (5 bases). Germline CDR1 is SGHTA and CDR2 is FQGNSA. V gave up 7 bases and J gave up 5 bases, with 20 bases separating them. This CDR3 is 15 amino acids long. The CDR3 nucleotides read TGTGCCAGCATAGGTTACTTGCGGGGCATGACTGAAGCTTTCTTT. Translated, it gives CASIGYLRGMTEAFF. Filled out from reference TRBV7-2 and TRBJ1-1, the complete variable domain reads GAGVSQSPSNKVTEKGKDVELRCDPISGHTALYWYRQSLGQGLEFLIYFQGNSAPDKSGLPSDRFSAERTGGSVSTLTIQRTQQEDSAVYLCASIGYLRGMTEAFFGQGTRLTVV.